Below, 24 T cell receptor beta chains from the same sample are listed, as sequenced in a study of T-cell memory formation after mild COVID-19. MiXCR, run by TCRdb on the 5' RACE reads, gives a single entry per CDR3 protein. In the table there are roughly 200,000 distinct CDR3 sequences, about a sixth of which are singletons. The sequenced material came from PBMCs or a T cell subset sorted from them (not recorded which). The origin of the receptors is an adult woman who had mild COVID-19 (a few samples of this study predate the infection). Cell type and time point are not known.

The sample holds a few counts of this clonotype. Written as DNA, the CDR3 is TGCGCCAGCAGCTTTGGATTCCAAGAGACCCAGTACTTC. Protein sequence: CASSFGFQETQYF. This chain joins TRBV5-1 and TRBJ2-5; D ambiguous. In germline, CDR1 is SGHRS, CDR2 YFSETQ. This CDR3 has 13 amino acids. V lost 2 bases, J lost 1 base, and 6 bases lay in between.

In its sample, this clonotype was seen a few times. The chain's CDR3 is CASSRTSGGTYEQYF. CDR3 nucleotide sequence: TGTGCCAGCAGCCGGACTAGCGGGGGGACTTACGAGCAGTACTTC. V usage is TRBV9 and J usage is TRBJ2-7; TRBD2 aligns across 14 bases. The CDR3 covers 15 residues. In germline, CDR1 is SGDLS, CDR2 YYNGEE. Trimming cost V 4 bases and J 4 bases; bases outside gene matches: 4. Full variable domain (remainder filled in from reference TRBV9 and TRBJ2-7): DSGVTQTPKHLITATGQRVTLRCSPRSGDLSVYWYQQSLDQGLQFLIQYYNGEERAKGNILERFSAQQFPDLHSELNLSSLELGDSALYFCASSRTSGGTYEQYFGPGTRLTVT.

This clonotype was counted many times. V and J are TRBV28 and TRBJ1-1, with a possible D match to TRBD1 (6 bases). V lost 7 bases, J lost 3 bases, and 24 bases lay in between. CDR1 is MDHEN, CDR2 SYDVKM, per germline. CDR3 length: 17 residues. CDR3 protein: CASTRSRWGQTYTEAFF. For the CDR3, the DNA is TGTGCCAGCACTCGCTCCCGGTGGGGACAAACTTACACTGAAGCTTTCTTT.

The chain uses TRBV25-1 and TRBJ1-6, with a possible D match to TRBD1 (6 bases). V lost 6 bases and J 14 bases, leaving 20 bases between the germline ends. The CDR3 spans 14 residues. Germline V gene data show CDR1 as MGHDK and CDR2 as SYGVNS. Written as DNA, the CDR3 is TGTGCCAGCAGCGGGGGCGGAAGGATTGGGGCCCTCCACTTT. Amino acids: CASSGGGRIGALHF.

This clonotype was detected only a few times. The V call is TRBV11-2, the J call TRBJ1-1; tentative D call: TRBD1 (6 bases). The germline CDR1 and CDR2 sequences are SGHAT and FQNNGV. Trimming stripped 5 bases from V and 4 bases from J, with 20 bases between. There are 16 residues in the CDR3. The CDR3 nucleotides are TGTGCCAGCAGCAAAGGACAGTTCGCTCGCAGCACTGAAGCTTTCTTT. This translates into CASSKGQFARSTEAFF.

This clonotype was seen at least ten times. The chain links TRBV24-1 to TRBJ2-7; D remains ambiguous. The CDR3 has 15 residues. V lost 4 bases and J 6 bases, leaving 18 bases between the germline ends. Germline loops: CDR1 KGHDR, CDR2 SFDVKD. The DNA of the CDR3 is TGTGCCACCAGTGACCCCGCCAGTCGGAAGGGCGAGCAGTACTTC. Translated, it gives CATSDPASRKGEQYF.

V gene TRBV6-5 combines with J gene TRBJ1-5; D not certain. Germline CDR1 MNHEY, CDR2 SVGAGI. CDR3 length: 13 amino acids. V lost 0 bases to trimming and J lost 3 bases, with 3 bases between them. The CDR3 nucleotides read TGTGCCAGCAGTTACTCGCCCAATCAGCCCCAGCATTTT. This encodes CASSYSPNQPQHF.

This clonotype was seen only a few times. The CDR3 DNA reads as TGTGCCATCAGTGAGTCGACTAGCGGGAGCACAGATACGCAGTATTTT. Its protein is CAISESTSGSTDTQYF. The J gene is TRBJ2-3, the V gene TRBV10-3; 10 bases are a match to TRBD2. The junction had 0 bases not matched to a gene; V was cut back by 0 bases and J by 0 bases. There are 16 residues in the CDR3. Germline V gene data show CDR1 as ENHRY and CDR2 as SYGVKD.

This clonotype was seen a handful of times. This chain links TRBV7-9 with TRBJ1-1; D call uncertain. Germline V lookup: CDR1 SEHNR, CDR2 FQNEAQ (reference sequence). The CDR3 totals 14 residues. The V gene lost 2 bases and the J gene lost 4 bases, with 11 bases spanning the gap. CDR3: CASSLTGVSTEAFF. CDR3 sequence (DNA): TGTGCCAGCAGCTTAACCGGAGTATCCACTGAAGCTTTCTTT.

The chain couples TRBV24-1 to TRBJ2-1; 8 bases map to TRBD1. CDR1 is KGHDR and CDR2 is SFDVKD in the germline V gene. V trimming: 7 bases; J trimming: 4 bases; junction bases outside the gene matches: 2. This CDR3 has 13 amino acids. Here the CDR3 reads CATRDREYNEQFF. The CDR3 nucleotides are TGTGCCACCAGGGACAGGGAATACAATGAGCAGTTCTTC.

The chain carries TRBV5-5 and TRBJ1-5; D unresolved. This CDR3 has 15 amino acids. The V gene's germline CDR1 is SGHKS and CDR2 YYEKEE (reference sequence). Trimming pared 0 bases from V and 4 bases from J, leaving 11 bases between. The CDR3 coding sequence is TGTGCCAGCAGCTTGGAATTGCGGGGTAATCAGCCCCAGCATTTT. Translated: CASSLELRGNQPQHF.

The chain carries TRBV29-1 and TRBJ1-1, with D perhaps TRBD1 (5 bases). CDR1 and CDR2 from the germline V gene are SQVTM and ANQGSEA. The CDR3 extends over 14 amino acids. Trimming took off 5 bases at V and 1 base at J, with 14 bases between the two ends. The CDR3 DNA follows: TGCAGCGTTCTCGCAGCAGGGCCGAACACTGAAGCTTTCTTT. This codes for CSVLAAGPNTEAFF.

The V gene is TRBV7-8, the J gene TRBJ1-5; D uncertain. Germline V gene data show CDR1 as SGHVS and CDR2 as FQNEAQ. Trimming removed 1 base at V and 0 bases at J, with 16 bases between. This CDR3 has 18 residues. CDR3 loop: CASSLVTTWGYSNQPQHF. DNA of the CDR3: TGTGCCAGCAGCTTAGTGACAACTTGGGGTTATAGCAATCAGCCCCAGCATTTT.

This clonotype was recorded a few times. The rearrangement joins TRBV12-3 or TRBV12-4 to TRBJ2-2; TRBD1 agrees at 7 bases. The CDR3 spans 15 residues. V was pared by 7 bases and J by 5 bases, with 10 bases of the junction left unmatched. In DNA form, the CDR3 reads TGTGCCAGCACCCCCGGGGCAGGGGGAACCGGGGAGCTGTTTTTT. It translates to CASTPGAGGTGELFF.

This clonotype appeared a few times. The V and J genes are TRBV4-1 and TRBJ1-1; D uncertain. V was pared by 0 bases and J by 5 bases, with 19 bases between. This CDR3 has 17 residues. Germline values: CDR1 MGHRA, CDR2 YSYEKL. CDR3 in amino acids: CASSQEKSRGGLTEAFF. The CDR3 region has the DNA TGCGCCAGCAGCCAAGAAAAATCTCGAGGAGGGTTGACTGAAGCTTTCTTT.

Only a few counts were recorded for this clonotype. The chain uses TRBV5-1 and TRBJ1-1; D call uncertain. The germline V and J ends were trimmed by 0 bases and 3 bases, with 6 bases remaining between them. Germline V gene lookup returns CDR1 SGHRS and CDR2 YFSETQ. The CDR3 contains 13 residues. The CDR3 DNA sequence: TGCGCCAGCAGCTTGGATGGGGACACTGAAGCTTTCTTT. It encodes CASSLDGDTEAFF.

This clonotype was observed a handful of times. CDR3 sequence: CATSDVRYSYEQYF. Written as DNA, the CDR3 is TGTGCCACCAGTGATGTGCGGTACTCCTACGAGCAGTACTTC. V and J are TRBV24-1 and TRBJ2-7; D is unresolved. Germline V gene lookup returns CDR1 KGHDR and CDR2 SFDVKD. Trimming took off 3 bases at V and 0 bases at J, with 8 bases between the two ends. This CDR3 has 14 residues.

CDR3 region: CASSGAYSYEQYF. CDR3 DNA sequence: TGTGCCAGCAGCGGGGCCTACTCCTACGAGCAGTACTTC. This rearrangement joins TRBV3-1 to TRBJ2-7, with a weak D call TRBD1 (5 bases). The CDR3 spans 13 residues. Germline assignment: CDR1 LGHDT and CDR2 YNNKEL (reference sequence). V lost 5 bases, J lost 0 bases, and 8 bases lay in between.

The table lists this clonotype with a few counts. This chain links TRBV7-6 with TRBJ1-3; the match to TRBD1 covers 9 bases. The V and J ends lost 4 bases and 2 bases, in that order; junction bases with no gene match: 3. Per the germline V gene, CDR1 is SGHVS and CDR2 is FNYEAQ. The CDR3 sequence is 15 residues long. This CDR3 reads CASSSGTGTGNTIYF. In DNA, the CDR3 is TGTGCCAGCAGCTCCGGGACAGGGACTGGAAACACCATATATTTT. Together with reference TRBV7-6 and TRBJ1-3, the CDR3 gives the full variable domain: GAGVSQSPRYKVTKRGQDVALRCDPISGHVSLYWYRQALGQGPEFLTYFNYEAQQDKSGLPNDRFSAERPEGSISTLTIQRTEQRDSAMYRCASSSGTGTGNTIYFGEGSWLTVV.

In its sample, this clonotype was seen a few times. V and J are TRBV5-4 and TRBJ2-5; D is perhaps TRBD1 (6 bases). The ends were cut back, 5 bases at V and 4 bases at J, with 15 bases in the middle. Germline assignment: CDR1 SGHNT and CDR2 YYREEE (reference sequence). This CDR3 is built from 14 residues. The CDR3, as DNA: TGTGCCAGCAGTCCCGACAGGTTGGGAGAGACCCAGTACTTC. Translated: CASSPDRLGETQYF.

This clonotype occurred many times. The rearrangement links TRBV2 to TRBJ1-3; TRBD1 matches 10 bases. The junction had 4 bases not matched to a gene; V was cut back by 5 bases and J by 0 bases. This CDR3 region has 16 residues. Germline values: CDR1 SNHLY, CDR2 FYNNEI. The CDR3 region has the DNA TGTGCCAGCAGTTATAGACAGGGGGCCTCTGGAAACACCATATATTTT. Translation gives CASSYRQGASGNTIYF.

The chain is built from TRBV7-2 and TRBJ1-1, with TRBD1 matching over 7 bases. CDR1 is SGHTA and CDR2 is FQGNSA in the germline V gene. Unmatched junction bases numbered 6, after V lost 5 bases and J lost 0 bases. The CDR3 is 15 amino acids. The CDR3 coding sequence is TGTGCCAGCAGCACCTGGGACAGCATGAACACTGAAGCTTTCTTT. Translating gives CASSTWDSMNTEAFF.

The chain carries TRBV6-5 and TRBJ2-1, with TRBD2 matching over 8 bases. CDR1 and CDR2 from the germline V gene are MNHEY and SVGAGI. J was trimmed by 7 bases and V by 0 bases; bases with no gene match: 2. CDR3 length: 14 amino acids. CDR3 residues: CASSYSPGGNEQFF. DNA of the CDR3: TGTGCCAGCAGTTACTCCCCGGGGGGGAATGAGCAGTTCTTC.

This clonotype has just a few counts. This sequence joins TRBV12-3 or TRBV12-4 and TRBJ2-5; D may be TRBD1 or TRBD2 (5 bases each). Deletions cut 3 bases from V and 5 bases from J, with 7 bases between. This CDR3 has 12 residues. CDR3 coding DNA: TGTGCCAGCAGTTTGGGACCGGAGACCCAGTACTTC. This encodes CASSLGPETQYF.